This T cell receptor (beta chain) was identified in a study of T cell responses to AZD1222 COVID-19 vaccine. Study outcomes and limitations: Females made up more of the donors, who were largely white British, and clonal diversity may have come out too low. No repertoire was sampled before or during the peak T cell response, only after it. Targeting of unmutated variant regions was reportedly seen in nearly half of spike-specific TCRs.

The method was immunoSEQ multiplex PCR; TCRdb's version includes in-frame clones alone and lacks a portion of them. The sample has some 110,000 clones; roughly 90% are singletons. As regards this clone: Its specificity is unknown.

CDR3 size: 15 residues. Germline V gives CDR1 MNHEY, CDR2 SMNVEV (reference sequence). After removal of 5 bases from V and 0 bases from J, the junction contained 7 bases not matched to a gene. The sequence derives from an adult in good health. The chain uses TRBV27 and TRBJ2-7, with 7 nucleotides matching TRBD2. This material consisted of peripheral blood, taken on day 0 of AZD1222 vaccination. The CDR3 spells CASSPRGGFSYEQYF. CDR3 nucleotide sequence: TGTGCCAGCAGTCCCCGGGGAGGGTTCTCCTACGAGCAGTACTTC.